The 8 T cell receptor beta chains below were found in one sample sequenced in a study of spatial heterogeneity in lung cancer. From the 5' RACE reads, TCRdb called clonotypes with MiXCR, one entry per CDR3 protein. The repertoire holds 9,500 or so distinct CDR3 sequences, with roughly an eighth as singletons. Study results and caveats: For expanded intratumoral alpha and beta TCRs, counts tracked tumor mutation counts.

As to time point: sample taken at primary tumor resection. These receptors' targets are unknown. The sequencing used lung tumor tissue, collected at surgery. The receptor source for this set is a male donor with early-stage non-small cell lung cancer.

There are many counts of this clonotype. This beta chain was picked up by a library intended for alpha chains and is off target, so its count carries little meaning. CDR3 bases: TGTGCCACCAGCGATCCTCAGAGGGGGTTGAATGGCTACACCTTC. Translation gives CATSDPQRGLNGYTF. This chain connects TRBV15 to TRBJ1-2, with D possibly being TRBD1 (6 bases). From germline, CDR1 is LNHNV and CDR2 YYDKDF (reference sequence). Trimming took 5 bases from V and 6 from J, leaving 19 bases between them. CDR3 size: 15 residues.

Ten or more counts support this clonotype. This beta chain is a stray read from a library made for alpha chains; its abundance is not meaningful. The CDR3 DNA reads as TGTGCCAGCAGTGAAGACCCCCTATGGACAGGGAAGGAAAAGACCCAGTACTTC. Its translation is CASSEDPLWTGKEKTQYF. The V and J genes are TRBV2 and TRBJ2-5; 8 nucleotides line up with TRBD1. V was clipped by 1 base and J by 6 bases; unmatched bases: 16. Germline CDR1 SNHLY, CDR2 FYNNEI. The CDR3 is made up of 18 amino acids.

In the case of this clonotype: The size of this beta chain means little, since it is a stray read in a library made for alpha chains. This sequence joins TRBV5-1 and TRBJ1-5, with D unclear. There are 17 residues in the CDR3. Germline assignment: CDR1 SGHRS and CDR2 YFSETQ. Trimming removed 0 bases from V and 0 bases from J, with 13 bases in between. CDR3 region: CASSLEARQYSNQPQHF. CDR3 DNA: TGCGCCAGCAGCTTGGAAGCCCGGCAGTATAGCAATCAGCCCCAGCATTTT.

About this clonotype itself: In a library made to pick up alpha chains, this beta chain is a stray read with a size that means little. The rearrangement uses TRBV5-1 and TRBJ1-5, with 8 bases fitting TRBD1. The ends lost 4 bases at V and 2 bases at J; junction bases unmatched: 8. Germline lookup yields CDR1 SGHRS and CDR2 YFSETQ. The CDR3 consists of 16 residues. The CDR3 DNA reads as TGCGCCAGCAGCCTTACAGGGGGAAAGGGCAATCAGCCCCAGCATTTT. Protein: CASSLTGGKGNQPQHF.

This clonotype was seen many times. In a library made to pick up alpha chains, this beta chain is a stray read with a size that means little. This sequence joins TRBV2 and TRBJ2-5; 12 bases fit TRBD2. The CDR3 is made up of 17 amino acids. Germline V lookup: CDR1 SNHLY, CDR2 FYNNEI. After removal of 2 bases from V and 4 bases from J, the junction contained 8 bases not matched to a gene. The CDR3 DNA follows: TGTGCCAGCAGTGAACGCCTAGCGGGAGGGCCACGAGAGACCCAGTACTTC. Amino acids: CASSERLAGGPRETQYF.

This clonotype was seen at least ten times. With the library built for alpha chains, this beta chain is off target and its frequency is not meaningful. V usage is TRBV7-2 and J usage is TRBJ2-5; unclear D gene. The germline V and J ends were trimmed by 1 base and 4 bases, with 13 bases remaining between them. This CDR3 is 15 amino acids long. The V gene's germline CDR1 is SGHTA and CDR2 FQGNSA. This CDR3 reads CASSLGGPGGETQYF. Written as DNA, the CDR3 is TGTGCCAGCAGCTTAGGGGGTCCAGGTGGAGAGACCCAGTACTTC.

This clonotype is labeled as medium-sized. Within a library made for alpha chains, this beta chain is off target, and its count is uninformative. The CDR3 DNA follows: TGCGCCAGCAGCCCCGGTGCAACAGGTTTCTCCTACGAGCAGTACTTC. Translation: CASSPGATGFSYEQYF. The V gene is TRBV5-1, the J gene TRBJ2-7; tentatively, D is TRBD1 (5 bases). The V gene lost 4 bases and the J gene lost 0 bases, with 17 bases spanning the gap. Germline CDR1 SGHRS, CDR2 YFSETQ. The CDR3 consists of 16 residues.

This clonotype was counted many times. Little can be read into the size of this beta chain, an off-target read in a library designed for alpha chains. The CDR3 loop reads CASSRQGSHTEAFF. DNA for the CDR3: TGTGCCAGCAGCAGACAGGGTAGCCACACTGAAGCTTTCTTT. The rearrangement links TRBV12-3 or TRBV12-4 to TRBJ1-1; 7 nucleotides line up with TRBD1. V shed 6 bases and J 3 bases; nucleotides not matched to a gene: 7. The CDR3 contains 14 residues.